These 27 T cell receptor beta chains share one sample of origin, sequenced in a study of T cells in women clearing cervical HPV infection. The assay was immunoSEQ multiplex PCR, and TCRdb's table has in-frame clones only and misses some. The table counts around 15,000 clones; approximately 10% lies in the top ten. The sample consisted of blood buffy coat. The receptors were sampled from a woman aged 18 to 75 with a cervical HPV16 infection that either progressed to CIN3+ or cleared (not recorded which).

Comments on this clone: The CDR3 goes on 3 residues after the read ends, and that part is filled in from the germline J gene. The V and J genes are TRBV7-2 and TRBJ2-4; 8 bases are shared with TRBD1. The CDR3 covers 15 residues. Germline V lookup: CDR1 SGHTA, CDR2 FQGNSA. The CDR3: CASSSPGGAGYGQYF. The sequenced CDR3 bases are TGTGCCAGCAGCTCCCCAGGGGGCGCTGGGTATGGT.

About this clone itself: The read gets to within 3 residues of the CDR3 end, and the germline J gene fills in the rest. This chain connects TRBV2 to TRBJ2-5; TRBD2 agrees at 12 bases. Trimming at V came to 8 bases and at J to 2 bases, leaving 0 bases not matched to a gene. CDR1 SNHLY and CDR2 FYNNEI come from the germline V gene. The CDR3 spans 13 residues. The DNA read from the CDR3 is TGTGCCAGCGGACTAGCGGGGCAAGAGACC. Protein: CASGLAGQET. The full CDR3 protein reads CASGLAGQETQYF.

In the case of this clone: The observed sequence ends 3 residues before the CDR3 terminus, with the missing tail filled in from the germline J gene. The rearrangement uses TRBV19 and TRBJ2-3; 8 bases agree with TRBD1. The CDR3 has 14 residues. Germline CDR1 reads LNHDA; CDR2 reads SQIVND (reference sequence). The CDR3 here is CASGWTGPRETQYF. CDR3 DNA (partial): TGTGCCAGTGGATGGACAGGGCCAAGGGAGACG.

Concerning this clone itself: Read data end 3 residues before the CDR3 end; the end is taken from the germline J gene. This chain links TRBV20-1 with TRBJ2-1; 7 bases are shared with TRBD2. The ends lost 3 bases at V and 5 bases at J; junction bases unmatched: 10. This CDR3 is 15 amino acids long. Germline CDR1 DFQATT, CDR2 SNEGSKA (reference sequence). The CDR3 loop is CSASPGWRGNNEQFF. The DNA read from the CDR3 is TGCAGTGCTAGCCCTGGCTGGCGGGGGAACAATGAG.

The CDR3 reads CSAGQGAGEKLFF. The CDR3 bases that were read are TGCAGTGCAGGACAGGGGGCCGGTGAAAAA. This sequence joins TRBV20-1 and TRBJ1-4, with TRBD1 identical over 11 bases. Read data end 3 residues before the CDR3 end; the end is taken from the germline J gene. Trimming took 6 bases from V and 7 from J; bases not matched to a gene: 4. CDR1 DFQATT and CDR2 SNEGSKA come from the germline V gene (reference sequence). The CDR3 consists of 13 residues.

The covered CDR3 bases are TGTGCCAGCAGCTTGATAACAGGGGGCCGAGAGACC. This encodes CASSLITGGRET. The complete CDR3 reads CASSLITGGRETQYF. V usage is TRBV7-9 and J usage is TRBJ2-5, with TRBD1 matching over 9 bases. The CDR3 is cut off 3 residues early in the read; its end comes from the germline J gene. V lost 3 bases, J lost 4 bases, and 6 bases stayed unmatched. Germline V lookup: CDR1 SEHNR, CDR2 FQNEAQ (reference sequence). There are 15 residues in the CDR3. Supplemented by reference TRBV7-9 and TRBJ2-5, the full variable domain reads DTGVSQNPRHKITKRGQNVTFRCDPISEHNRLYWYRQTLGQGPEFLTYFQNEAQLEKSRLLSDRFSAERPKGSFSTLEIQRTEQGDSAMYLCASSLITGGRETQYFGPGTRLLVL.

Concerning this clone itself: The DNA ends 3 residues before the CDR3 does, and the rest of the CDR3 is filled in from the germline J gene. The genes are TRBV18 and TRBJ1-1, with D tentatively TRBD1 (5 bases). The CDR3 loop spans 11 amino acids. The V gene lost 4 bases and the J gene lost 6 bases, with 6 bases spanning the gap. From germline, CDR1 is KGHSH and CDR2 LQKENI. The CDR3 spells CASSLGAEAFF. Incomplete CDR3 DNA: TGTGCCAGCTCACTAGGGGCTGAA.

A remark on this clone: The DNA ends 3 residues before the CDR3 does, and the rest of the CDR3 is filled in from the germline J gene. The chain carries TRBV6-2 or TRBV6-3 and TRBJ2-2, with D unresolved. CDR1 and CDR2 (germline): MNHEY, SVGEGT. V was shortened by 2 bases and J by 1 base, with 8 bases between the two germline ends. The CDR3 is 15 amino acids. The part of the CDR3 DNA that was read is TGTGCCAGCAGTTACCACCAACAGAACACCGGGGAG. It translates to CASSYHQQNTGE. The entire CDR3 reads CASSYHQQNTGELFF.

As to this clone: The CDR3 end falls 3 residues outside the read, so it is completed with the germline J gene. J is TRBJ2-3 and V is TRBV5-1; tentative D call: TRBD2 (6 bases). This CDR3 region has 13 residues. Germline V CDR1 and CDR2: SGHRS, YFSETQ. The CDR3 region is CASSSGHRDSQYF. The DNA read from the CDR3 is TGCGCCAGCAGCTCCGGTCACCGGGACTCG.

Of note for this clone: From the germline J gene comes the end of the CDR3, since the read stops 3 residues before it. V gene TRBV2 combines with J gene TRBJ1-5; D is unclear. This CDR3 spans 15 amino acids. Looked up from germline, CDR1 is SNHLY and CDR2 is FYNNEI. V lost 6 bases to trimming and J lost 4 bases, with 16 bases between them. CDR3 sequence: CASRKSTELNQPQHF. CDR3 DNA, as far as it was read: TGTGCCAGCAGAAAGTCTACAGAACTTAATCAGCCC.

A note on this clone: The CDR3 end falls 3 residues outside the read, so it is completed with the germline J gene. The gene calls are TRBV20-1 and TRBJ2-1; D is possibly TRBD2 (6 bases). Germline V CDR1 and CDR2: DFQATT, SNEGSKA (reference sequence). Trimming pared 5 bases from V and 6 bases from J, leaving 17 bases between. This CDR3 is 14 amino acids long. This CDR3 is CSAHPTRVGNEQFF. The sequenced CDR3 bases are TGCAGTGCTCACCCGACTAGAGTCGGCAATGAG.

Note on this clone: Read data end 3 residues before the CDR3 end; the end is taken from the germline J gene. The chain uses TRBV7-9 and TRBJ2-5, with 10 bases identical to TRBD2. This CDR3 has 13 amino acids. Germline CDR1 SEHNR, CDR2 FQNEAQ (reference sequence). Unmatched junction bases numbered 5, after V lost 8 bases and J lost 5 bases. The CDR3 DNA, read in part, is TGTGCCAGCGGGCAGACTAGCGGGGAGACC. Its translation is CASGQTSGET. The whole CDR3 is CASGQTSGETQYF.

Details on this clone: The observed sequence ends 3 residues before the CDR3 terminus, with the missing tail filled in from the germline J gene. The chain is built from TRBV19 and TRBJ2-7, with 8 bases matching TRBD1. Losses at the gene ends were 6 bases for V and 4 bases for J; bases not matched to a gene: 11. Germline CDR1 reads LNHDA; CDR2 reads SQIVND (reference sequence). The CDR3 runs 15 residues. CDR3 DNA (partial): TGTGCCAGTAGGAAGACAGGGGATCCCTCTTACGAG. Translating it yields CASRKTGDPSYE. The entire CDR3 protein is CASRKTGDPSYEQYF.

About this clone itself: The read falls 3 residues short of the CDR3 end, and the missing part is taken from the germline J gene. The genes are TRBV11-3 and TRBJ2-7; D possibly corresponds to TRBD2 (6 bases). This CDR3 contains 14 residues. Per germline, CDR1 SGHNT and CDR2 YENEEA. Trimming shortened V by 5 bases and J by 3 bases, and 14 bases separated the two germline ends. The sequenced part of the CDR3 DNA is TGTGCCAGCAGCGCCAGCCTAGCGAACTACGAG. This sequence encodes CASSASLANYE. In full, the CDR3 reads CASSASLANYEQYF.

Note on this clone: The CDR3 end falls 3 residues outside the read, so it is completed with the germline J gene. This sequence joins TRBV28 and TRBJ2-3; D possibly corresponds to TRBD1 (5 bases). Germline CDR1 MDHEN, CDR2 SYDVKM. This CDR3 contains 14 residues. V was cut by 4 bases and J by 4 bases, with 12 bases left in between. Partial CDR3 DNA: TGTGCCAGCAGTTCCCAGGGTCTCCCAGATACG. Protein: CASSSQGLPDT. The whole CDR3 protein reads CASSSQGLPDTQYF. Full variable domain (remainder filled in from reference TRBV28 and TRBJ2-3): DVKVTQSSRYLVKRTGEKVFLECVQDMDHENMFWYRQDPGLGLRLIYFSYDVKMKEKGDIPEGYSVSREKKERFSLILESASTNQTSMYLCASSSQGLPDTQYFGPGTRLTVL.

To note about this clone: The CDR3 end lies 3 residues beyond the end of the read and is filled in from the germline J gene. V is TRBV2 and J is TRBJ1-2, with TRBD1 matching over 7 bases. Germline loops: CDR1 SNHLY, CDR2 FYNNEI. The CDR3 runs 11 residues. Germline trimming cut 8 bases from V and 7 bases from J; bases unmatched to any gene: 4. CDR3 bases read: TGTGCCAGCCCAGGGGGATTTGGC. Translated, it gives CASPGGFG. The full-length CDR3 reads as CASPGGFGYTF. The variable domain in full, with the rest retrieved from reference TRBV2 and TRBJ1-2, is EPEVTQTPSHQVTQMGQEVILRCVPISNHLYFYWYRQILGQKVEFLVSFYNNEISEKSEIFDDQFSVERPDGSNFTLKIRSTKLEDSAMYFCASPGGFGYTFGSGTRLTVV.

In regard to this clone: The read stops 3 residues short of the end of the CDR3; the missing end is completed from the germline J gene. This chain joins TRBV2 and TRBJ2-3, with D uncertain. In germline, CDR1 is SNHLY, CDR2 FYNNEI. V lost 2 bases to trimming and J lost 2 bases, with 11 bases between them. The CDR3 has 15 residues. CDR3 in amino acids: CASSEQLPTTDTQYF. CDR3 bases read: TGTGCCAGCAGTGAACAACTACCAACCACAGATACG.

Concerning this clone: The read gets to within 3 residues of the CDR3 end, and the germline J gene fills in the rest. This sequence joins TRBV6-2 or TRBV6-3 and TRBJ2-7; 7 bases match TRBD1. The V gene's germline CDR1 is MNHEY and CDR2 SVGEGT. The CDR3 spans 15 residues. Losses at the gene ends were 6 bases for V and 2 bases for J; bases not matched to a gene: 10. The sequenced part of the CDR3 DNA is TGTGCCAGCAGAGGGGGCGGCAGGGGAACCTACGAG. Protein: CASRGGGRGTYE. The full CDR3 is CASRGGGRGTYEQYF.

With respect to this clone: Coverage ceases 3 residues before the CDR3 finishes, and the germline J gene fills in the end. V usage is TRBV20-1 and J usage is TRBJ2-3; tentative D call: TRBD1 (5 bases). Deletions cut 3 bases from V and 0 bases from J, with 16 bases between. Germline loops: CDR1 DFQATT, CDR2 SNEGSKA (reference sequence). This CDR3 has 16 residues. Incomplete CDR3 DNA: TGCAGTGCTAGTTGGGGCAGCCTCTATAGCACAGATACG. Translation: CSASWGSLYSTDT. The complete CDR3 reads CSASWGSLYSTDTQYF.

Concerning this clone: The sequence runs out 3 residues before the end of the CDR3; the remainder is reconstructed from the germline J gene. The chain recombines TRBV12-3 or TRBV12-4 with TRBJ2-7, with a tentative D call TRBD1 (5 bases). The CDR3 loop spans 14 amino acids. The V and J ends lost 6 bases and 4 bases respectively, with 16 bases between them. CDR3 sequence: CASRPQGYPYEQYF. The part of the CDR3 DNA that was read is TGTGCCAGCAGACCTCAGGGTTACCCTTACGAG.

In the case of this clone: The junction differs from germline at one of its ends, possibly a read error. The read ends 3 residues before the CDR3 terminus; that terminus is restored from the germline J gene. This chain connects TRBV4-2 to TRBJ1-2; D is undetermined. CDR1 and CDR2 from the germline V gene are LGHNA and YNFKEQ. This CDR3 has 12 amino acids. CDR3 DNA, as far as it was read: TGCGCCAGCAGCCAACGCGGCTATGGC. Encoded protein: CASSQRGYG. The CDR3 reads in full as CASSQRGYGYTF.

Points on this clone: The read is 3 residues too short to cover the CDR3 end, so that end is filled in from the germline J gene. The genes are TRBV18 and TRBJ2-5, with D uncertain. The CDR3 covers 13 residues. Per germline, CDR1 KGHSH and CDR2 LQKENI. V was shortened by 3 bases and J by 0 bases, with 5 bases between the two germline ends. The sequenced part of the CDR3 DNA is TGTGCCAGCTCACCTAGCTACCAAGAGACC. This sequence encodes CASSPSYQET. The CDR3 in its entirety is CASSPSYQETQYF.

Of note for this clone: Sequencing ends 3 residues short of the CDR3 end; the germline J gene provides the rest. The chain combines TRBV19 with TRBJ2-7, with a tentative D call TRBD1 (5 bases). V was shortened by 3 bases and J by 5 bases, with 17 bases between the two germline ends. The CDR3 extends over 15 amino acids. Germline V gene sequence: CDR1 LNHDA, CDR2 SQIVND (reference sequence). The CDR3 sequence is CASSMSFDSYDEQYF. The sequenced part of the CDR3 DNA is TGTGCCAGTAGTATGTCCTTCGACAGTTATGACGAG.

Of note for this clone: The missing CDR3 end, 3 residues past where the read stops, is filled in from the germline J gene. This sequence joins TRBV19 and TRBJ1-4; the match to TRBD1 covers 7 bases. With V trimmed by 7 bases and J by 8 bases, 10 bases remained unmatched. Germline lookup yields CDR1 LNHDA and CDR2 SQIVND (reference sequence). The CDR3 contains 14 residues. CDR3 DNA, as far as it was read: TGTGCCAGTACCCCTAGGAGGGGGCGGGAAAAA. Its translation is CASTPRRGREK. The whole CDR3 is CASTPRRGREKLFF.

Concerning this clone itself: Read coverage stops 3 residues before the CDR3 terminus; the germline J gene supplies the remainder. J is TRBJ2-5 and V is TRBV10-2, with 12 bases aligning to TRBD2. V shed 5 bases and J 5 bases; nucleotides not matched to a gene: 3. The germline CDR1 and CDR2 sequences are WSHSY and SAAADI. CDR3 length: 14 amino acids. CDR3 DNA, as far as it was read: TGCGCCAGCAGTCGGCTAGCGGGGGGGGAGACC. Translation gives CASSRLAGGET. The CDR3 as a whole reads CASSRLAGGETQYF.

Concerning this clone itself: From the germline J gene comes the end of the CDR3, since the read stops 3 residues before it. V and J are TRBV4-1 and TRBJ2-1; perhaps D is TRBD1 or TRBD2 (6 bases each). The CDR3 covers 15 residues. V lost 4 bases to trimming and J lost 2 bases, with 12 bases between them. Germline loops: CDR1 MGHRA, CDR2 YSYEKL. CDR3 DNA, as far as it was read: TGCGCCAGCAGCCCCACAGGGAGGACCTACAATGAG. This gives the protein CASSPTGRTYNE. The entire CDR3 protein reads CASSPTGRTYNEQFF.

This chain's CDR3 is CASSLRGALAGELFF. The part of the CDR3 DNA that was read is TGTGCCAGCAGCCTTCGGGGGGCGCTGGCCGGGGAG. This chain joins TRBV5-5 and TRBJ2-2, with D possibly matching TRBD2 (7 bases). The missing CDR3 end, 3 residues past where the read stops, is filled in from the germline J gene. Looked up from germline, CDR1 is SGHKS and CDR2 is YYEKEE (reference sequence). The CDR3 has 15 amino acids. V was clipped by 4 bases and J by 6 bases, with 16 bases between them.